This T cell receptor (beta chain) was recovered during a study of blood T cells in healthy people across ages. Sample-barcoded 5' priming and a J-beta primer mix drove a second PCR of roughly 6 to 12 cycles. At least 2.5 million CDR3-containing paired-end reads were obtained per sample. TCRdb processed the 5' RACE reads anew with MiXCR; each CDR3 protein has one entry. The table lists 700,000 or so distinct CDR3 sequences, 40% to 50% of them singletons. Broader study findings: Lack of knowledge of donor CMV status possibly confounded expanded clonotype changes.

This CDR3 has 13 residues. V was cut by 2 bases and J by 6 bases, with 8 bases left in between. CDR1 is MNHEY, CDR2 SVGAGI, per germline. This clonotype appeared many times. Its antigen remains unknown. The chain has TRBV6-5 and TRBJ1-5, with unresolved D. This TCR derives from an elderly man in good health. Material: blood. CDR3 bases: TGTGCCAGCAGTTACGACGGGAGTCAGCCCCAGCATTTT. This translates into CASSYDGSQPQHF.